This T cell receptor (beta chain) originates from a study of CD8 T cells in Susac syndrome. CDR1 SQVTM and CDR2 ANQGSEA come from the germline V gene. This CDR3 spans 12 amino acids. Trimming stripped 3 bases from V and 8 bases from J, with 11 bases between. It was with random hexamers that about 0.45 to 1 ug RNA was reverse transcribed. Each CDR3 protein is one row after TCRdb ran MiXCR on the immunoSEQ multiplex PCR reads. The table records 200,000 or so distinct CDR3 sequences, around 95% of them present only once. This clonotype was counted a single time. The V gene is TRBV29-1, the J gene TRBJ2-1; D is uncertain. The clonotype originates from a human donor with Susac syndrome. The sample consisted of CD4+ T cells from PBMCs. CDR3 bases: TGCAGCGTTGATCCCGTGGCGGATGAGCAGTTCTTC. Amino acid sequence: CSVDPVADEQFF.